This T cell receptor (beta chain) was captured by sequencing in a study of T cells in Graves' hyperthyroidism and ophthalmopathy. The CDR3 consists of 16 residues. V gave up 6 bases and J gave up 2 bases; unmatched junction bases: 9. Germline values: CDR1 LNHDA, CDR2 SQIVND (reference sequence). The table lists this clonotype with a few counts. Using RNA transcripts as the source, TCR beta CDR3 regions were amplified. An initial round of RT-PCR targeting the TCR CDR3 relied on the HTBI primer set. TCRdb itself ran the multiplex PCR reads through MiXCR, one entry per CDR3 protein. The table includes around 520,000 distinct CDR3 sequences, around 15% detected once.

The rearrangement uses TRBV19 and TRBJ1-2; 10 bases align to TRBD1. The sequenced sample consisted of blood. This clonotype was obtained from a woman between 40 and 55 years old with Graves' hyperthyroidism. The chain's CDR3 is CASRSTSTGGNYGYTF. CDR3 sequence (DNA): TGTGCCAGTAGATCGACCTCGACAGGGGGCAACTATGGCTACACCTTC.